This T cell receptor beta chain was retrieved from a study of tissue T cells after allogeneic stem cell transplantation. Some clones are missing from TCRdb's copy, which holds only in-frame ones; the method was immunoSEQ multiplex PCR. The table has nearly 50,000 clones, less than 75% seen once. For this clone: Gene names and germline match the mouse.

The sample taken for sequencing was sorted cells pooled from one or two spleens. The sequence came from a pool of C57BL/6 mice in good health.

CDR3 in amino acids: CASSLPRDNANTEVFF. Incomplete CDR3 DNA: TGTGCCAGCAGTCTGCCCCGGGACAATGCAAACACAGAAGTCTTC. The chain has TRBV26 and TRBJ1-1; TRBD1 is a possible D gene (6 bases). The read comes to an end 1 residue before the CDR3 does, leaving the germline J gene to fill in the end. Germline CDR1 reads KGHPV; CDR2 reads FQNQEV (reference sequence). Trimming pared 2 bases from V and 0 bases from J, leaving 13 bases between. The CDR3 covers 16 residues.